This T cell receptor beta chain was recorded in a study of cytomegalovirus exposure and HLA in healthy donors. With 10 bases removed from V and 0 bases from J, the gap between germline ends came to 11 bases. The CDR3 is 13 amino acids. The germline gives CDR1 SNHLY, CDR2 FYNNEI. The PCR used 60 Vbeta and 13 Jbeta primers. As processed by the authors: Per a later analysis, the number of unique TCR beta chains was some 80 million, of which roughly 9.9 million were shared. Libraries were prepared by immunoSEQ multiplex PCR; TCRdb keeps only in-frame clonotypes and omits some of them. V, J and clone size derive from that table, while D and trimming were established from the DNA sequence. The sample records some 160,000 clones, 77% being singletons. Findings and caveats of the study: TCR beta V- and J-gene trimming, according to a later analysis, was linked to a missense DCLRE1C variant. TCR beta chains numbering some 160 were designated cytomegalovirus-associated. Specific recognition of CMV antigens was confirmed in vitro for a few chains (all CMV-associated).

A remark on this clone: What it recognizes is unknown.

V is TRBV2 and J is TRBJ2-3; perhaps TRBD2 as D (7 bases). This receptor was identified in a woman in her twenties or thirties in good health and CMV-seronegative. The sequenced sample consisted of PBMCs. In DNA form, the CDR3 reads TGTGCCAAGGGGGGGATCAGCACAGATACGCAGTATTTT. The encoded protein is CAKGGISTDTQYF.